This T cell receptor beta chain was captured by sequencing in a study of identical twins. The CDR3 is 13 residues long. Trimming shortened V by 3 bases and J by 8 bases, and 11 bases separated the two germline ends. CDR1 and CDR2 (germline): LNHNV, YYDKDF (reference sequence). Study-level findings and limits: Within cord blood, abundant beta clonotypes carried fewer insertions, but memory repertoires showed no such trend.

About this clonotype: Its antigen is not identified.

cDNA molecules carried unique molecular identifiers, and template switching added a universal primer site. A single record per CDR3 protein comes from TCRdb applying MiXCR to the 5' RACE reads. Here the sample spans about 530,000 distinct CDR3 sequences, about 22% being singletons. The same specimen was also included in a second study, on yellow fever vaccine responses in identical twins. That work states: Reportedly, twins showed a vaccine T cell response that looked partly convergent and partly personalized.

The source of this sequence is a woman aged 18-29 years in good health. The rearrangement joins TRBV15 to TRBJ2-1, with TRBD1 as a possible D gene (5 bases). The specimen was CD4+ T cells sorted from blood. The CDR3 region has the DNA TGTGCCACCAGCAGGGACCAGGGTTATGAGCAGTTCTTC. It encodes CATSRDQGYEQFF.